This T cell receptor (beta chain) derives from a study of T-cell reconstitution after alpha-beta-depleted transplantation in children. This clonotype was picked up a small number of times. The CDR3 length is 18 residues. The V gene end was trimmed by 1 base and the J gene end by 4 bases; junction bases not matched to a gene: 9. Germline values: CDR1 SGHAT, CDR2 FQNNGV. Unique molecular identifiers were incorporated during preparation of the TCRbeta library. MiXCR was run by TCRdb on the PCR reads, yielding one entry per CDR3 protein. The sample gives about 1,000,000 distinct CDR3 sequences, roughly 29% of which show up once; over 25% is in the top ten.

This receptor was taken from a boy younger than two who had a stem cell transplant for SCID, so the T cells may come from the graft donor. This specimen was PBMCs, mostly from graft donor cells, taken 360 days after TCRalphabeta/CD19-depleted stem cell transplant. V is TRBV11-2 and J is TRBJ2-3; TRBD2 matches 12 bases. The CDR3 DNA reads TGTGCCAGCAGCTTAGGGTCTCTAGCGGGGGGGCTCGCAGATACGCAGTATTTT. Protein product: CASSLGSLAGGLADTQYF.